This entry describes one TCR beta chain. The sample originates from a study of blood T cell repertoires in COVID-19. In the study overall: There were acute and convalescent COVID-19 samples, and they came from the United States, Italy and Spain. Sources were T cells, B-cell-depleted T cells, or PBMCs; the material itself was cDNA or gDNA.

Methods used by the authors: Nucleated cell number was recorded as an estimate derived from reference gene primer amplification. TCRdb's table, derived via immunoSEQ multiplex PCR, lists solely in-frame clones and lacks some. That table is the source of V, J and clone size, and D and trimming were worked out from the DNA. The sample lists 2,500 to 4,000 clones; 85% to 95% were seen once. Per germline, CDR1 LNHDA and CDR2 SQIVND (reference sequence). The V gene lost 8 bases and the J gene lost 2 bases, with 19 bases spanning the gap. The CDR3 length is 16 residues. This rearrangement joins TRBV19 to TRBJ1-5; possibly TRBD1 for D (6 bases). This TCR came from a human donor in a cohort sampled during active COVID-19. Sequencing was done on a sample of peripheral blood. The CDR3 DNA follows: TGTGCCAGTGTAGGGGGGGCCGGAGGTCGCAATCAGCCCCAGCATTTT. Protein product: CASVGGAGGRNQPQHF.